This TCR beta chain is drawn from a study of T cell clonality in common variable immunodeficiency. Study conclusions and caveats: CVID subjects shared fewer TCRbeta clones than healthy controls did.

Repertoires were generated with immunoSEQ multiplex PCR, while TCRdb's copy carries only in-frame clones and drops some. The sample lists fewer than 50,000 clones, none appearing once, the ten largest making up over 1.1%. The germline V gene encodes CDR1 MNHNS and CDR2 SASEGT. This CDR3 comprises 18 residues. V was cut by 1 base and J by 0 bases, with 18 bases left in between. Ten or more counts support this clone. Antigen unknown. The read ends 3 residues early relative to the CDR3; the germline J gene fills the gap. V is TRBV6-1 and J is TRBJ2-5; weak D call: TRBD1 (7 bases). This TCR was sampled from a person aged 18 to 70 in good health. Sequenced material: peripheral blood mononuclear cells. The CDR3 reads CASSEGTGAGGYQETQYF. The part of the CDR3 DNA that was read is TGTGCCAGCAGTGAAGGAACGGGGGCAGGGGGTTACCAAGAGACC.